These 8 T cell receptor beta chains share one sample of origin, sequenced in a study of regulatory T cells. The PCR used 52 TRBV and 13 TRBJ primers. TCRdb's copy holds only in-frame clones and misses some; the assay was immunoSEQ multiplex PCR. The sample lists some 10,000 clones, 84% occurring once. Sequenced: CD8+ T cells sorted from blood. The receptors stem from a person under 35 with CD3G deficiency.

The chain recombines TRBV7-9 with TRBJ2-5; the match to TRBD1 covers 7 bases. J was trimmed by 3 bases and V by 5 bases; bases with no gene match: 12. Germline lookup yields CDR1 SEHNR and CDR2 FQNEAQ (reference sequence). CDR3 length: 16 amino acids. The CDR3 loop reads CASSNTPSTGKETQYF. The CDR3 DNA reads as TGTGCCAGCAGCAACACACCGTCGACAGGGAAAGAGACCCAGTACTTC.

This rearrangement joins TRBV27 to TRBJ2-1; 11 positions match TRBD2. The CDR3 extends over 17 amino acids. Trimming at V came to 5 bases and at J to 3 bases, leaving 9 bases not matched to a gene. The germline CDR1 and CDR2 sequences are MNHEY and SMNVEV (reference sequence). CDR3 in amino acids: CASSPQPTSGDYNEQFF. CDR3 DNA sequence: TGTGCCAGCAGTCCCCAACCGACTAGCGGGGACTACAATGAGCAGTTCTTC.

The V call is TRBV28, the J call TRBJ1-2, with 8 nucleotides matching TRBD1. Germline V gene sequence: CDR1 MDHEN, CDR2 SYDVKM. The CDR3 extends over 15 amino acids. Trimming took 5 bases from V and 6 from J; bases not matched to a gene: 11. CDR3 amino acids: CASSTYQGAGHGYTF. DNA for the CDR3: TGTGCCAGCAGTACCTACCAGGGGGCGGGCCATGGCTACACCTTC.

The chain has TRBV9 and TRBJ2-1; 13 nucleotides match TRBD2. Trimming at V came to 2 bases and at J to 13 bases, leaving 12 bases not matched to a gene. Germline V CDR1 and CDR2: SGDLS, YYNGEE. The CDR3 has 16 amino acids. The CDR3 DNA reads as TGTGCCAGCAGCGTTGCGACCGGGACTAGCGGGGAGGATCAGTTCTTC. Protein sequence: CASSVATGTSGEDQFF.

The DNA for the CDR3 is TGTGCCAGCAGCCCAGAGGGGACAGGAGCCCCAGAGACCCAGTACTTC. Its translation is CASSPEGTGAPETQYF. The chain links TRBV7-9 to TRBJ2-5; 8 bases fit TRBD1. J lost 4 bases, V lost 5 bases, and 12 bases had no gene match. CDR1 and CDR2 from the germline V gene are SEHNR and FQNEAQ (reference sequence). This CDR3 has 16 amino acids. Full variable domain (outside the CDR3, taken from reference TRBV7-9 and TRBJ2-5): DTGVSQNPRHKITKRGQNVTFRCDPISEHNRLYWYRQTLGQGPEFLTYFQNEAQLEKSRLLSDRFSAERPKGSFSTLEIQRTEQGDSAMYLCASSPEGTGAPETQYFGPGTRLLVL.

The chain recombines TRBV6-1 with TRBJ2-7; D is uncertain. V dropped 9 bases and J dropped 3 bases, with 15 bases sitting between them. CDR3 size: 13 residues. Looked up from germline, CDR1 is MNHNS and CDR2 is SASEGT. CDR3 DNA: TGTGCCAGTGCACCGTCTGGCTACTACGAGCAGTACTTC. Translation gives CASAPSGYYEQYF.

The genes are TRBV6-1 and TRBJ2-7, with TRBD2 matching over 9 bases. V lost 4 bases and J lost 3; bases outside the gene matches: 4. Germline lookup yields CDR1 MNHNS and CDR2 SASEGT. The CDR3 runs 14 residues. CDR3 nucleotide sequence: TGTGCCAGCAGTGTCGCGGGAGGGGGCTACGAGCAGTACTTC. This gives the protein CASSVAGGGYEQYF.

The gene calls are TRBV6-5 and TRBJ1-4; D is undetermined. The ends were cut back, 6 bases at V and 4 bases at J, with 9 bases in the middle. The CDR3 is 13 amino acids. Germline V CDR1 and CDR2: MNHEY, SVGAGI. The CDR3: CASRTWDNEKLFF. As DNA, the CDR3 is TGTGCCAGCAGAACCTGGGATAATGAAAAACTGTTTTTT.